This TCR beta chain comes out of a study of blood T cell repertoires in COVID-19. About the research overall: Material from acute and convalescent COVID-19 was sourced from the United States, Italy and Spain. In each case, the material was cDNA or gDNA derived from T cells, B-cell-depleted T cells, or PBMCs.

Clones were sequenced by immunoSEQ multiplex PCR, and TCRdb holds only the in-frame ones, with some missing. The repertoire holds around 250,000 clones, with around 90% as singletons. The CDR3 runs 14 residues. Deletions cut 4 bases from V and 5 bases from J, with 13 bases between. CDR1 and CDR2 (germline): KGHDR, SFDVKD. The chain combines TRBV24-1 with TRBJ1-2; TRBD1 is a possible D gene (5 bases). The sequencing sample was made of PBMCs or T cells enriched from blood (not recorded which). The origin of this receptor is a woman between 40 and 55 years old who had been exposed to COVID-19. This chain's CDR3 is CATSDTRGGYGYTF. The CDR3 DNA reads TGTGCCACCAGTGACACGCGGGGCGGGTATGGCTACACCTTC.